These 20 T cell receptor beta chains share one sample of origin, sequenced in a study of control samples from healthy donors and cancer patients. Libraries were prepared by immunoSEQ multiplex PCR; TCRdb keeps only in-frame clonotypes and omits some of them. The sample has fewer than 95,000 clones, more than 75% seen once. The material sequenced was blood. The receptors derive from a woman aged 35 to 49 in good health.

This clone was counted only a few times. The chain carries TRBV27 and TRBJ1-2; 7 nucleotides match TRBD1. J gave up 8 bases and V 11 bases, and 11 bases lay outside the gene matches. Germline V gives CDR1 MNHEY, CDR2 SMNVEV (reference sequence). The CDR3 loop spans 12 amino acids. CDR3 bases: TGTGCCGGAAGCCCGACAGGGCGGGGCTACACCTTC. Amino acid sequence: CAGSPTGRGYTF.

The CDR3 DNA reads TGTGCCAGCAGCCGGGACTCCGGCTATGGCTACACCTTC. It encodes CASSRDSGYGYTF. The gene calls are TRBV12-3 or TRBV12-4 and TRBJ1-2, with TRBD1 as a possible D gene (5 bases). The CDR3 covers 13 residues. Trimming stripped 6 bases from V and 4 bases from J, with 12 bases between.

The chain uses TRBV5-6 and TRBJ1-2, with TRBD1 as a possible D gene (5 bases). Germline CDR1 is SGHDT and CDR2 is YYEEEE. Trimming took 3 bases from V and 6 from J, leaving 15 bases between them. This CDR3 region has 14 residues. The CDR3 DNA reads TGTGCCAGCAGCTGGGGGACGGGGATTGATGGCTACACCTTC. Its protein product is CASSWGTGIDGYTF.

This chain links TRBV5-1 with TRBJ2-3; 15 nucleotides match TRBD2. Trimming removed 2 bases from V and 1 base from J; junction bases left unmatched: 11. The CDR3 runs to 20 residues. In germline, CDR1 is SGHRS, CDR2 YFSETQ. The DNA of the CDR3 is TGCGCCAGCAGCTTACCACCCGGGACTAGCGGGGGGACGGGCACAGATACGCAGTATTTT. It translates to CASSLPPGTSGGTGTDTQYF.

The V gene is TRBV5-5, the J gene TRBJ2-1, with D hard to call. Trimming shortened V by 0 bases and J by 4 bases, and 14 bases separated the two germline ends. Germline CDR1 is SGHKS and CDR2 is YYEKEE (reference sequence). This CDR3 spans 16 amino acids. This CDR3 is CASSLAFDLSYNEQFF. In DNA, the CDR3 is TGTGCCAGCAGCTTGGCCTTCGACCTTTCATACAATGAGCAGTTCTTC.

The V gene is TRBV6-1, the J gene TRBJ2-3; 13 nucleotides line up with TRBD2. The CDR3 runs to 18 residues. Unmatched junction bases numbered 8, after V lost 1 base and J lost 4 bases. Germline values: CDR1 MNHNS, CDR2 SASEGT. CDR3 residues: CASSEVGGLAGRPDTQYF. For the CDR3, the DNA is TGTGCCAGCAGTGAAGTTGGGGGACTAGCGGGGAGACCAGATACGCAGTATTTT.

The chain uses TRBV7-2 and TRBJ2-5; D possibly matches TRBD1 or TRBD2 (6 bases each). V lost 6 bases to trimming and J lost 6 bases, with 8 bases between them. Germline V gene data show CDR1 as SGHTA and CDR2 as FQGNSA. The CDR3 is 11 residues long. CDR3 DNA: TGTGCCAGCAGTGGGGGGCAGACCCAGTACTTC. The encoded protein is CASSGGQTQYF.

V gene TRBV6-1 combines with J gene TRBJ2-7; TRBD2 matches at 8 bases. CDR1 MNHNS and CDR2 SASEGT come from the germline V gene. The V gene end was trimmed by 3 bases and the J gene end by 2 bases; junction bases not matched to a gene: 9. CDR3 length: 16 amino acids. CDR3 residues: CASSDQRGGGTYEQYF. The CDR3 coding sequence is TGTGCCAGCAGTGACCAACGGGGGGGCGGGACCTACGAGCAGTACTTC.

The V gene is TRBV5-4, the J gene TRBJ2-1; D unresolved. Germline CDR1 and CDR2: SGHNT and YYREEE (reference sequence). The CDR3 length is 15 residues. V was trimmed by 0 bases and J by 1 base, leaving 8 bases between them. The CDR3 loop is CASSLGRQSYNEQFF. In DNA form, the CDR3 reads TGTGCCAGCAGCTTGGGGCGGCAATCCTACAATGAGCAGTTCTTC.

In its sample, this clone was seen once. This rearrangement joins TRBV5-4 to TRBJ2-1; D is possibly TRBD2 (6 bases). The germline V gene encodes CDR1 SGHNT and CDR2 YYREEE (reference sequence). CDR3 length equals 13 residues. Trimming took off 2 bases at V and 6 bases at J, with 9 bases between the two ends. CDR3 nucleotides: TGTGCCAGCAGCTTTTTCGGGGGCAATGAGCAGTTCTTC. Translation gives CASSFFGGNEQFF.

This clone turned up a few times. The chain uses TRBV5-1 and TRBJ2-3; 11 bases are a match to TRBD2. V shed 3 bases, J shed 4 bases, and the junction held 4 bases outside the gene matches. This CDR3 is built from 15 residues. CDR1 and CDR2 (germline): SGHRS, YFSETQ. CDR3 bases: TGCGCCAGCAGCTCTGGGACTAGCGGATCAGATACGCAGTATTTT. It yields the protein CASSSGTSGSDTQYF. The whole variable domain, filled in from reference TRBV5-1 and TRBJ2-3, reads KAGVTQTPRYLIKTRGQQVTLSCSPISGHRSVSWYQQTPGQGLQFLFEYFSETQRNKGNFPGRFSGRQFSNSRSEMNVSTLELGDSALYLCASSSGTSGSDTQYFGPGTRLTVL.

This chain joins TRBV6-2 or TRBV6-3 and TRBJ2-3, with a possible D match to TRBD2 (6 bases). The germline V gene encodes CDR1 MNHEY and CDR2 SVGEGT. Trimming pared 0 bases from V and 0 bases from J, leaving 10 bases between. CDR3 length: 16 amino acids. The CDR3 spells CASSYSAGISTDTQYF. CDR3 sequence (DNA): TGTGCCAGCAGTTACTCCGCGGGGATAAGCACAGATACGCAGTATTTT.

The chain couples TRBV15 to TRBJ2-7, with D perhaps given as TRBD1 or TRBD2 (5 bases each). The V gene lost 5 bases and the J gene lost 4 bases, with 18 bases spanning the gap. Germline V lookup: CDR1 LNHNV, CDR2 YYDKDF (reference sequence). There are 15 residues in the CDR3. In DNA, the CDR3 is TGTGCCACCAGCCGGGATCCTGAGGGGTCATACGAGCAGTACTTC. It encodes CATSRDPEGSYEQYF. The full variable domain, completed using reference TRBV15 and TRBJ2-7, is DAMVIQNPRYQVTQFGKPVTLSCSQTLNHNVMYWYQQKSSQAPKLLFHYYDKDFNNEADTPDNFQSRRPNTSFCFLDIRSPGLGDTAMYLCATSRDPEGSYEQYFGPGTRLTVT.

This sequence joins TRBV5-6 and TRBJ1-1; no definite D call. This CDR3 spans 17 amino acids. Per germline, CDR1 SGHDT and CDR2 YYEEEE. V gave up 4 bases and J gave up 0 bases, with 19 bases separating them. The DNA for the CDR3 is TGTGCCAGCAGCCTGGAATTAGAGTCCCCGATGAACACTGAAGCTTTCTTT. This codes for CASSLELESPMNTEAFF.

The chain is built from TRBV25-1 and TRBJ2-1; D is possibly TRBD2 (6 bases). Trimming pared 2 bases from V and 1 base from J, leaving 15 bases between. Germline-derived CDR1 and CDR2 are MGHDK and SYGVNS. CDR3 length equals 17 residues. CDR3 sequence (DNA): TGTGCCAGCAGTGAACTTAGGCGGGCGGGGTCCTACAATGAGCAGTTCTTC. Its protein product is CASSELRRAGSYNEQFF.

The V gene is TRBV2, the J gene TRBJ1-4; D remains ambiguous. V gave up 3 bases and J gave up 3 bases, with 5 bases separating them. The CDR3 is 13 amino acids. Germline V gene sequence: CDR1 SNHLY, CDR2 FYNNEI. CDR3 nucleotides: TGTGCCAGCAGTGATAGCTCTAATGAAAAACTGTTTTTT. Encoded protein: CASSDSSNEKLFF.

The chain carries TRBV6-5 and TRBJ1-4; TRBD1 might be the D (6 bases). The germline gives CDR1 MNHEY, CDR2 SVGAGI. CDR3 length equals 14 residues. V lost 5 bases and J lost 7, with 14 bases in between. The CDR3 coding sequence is TGTGCCAGCAGTCAGGGCAGGGGTTTTGAAAAACTGTTTTTT. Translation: CASSQGRGFEKLFF.

The CDR3 sequence: CASSLGRGNSPLHF. The DNA of the CDR3 is TGCGCCAGCAGCCTCGGGAGGGGAAATTCACCCCTCCACTTT. The rearrangement links TRBV5-1 to TRBJ1-6, with a weak D call TRBD1 (5 bases). Trimming took off 4 bases at V and 7 bases at J, with 12 bases between the two ends. The CDR3 runs 14 residues. Germline values: CDR1 SGHRS, CDR2 YFSETQ.

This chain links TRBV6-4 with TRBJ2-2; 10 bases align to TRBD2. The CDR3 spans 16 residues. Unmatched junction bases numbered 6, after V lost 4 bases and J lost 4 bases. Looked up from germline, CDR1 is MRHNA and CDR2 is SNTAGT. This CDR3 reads CASSGLAGASTGELFF. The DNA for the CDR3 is TGTGCCAGCAGTGGGCTAGCGGGGGCCTCCACCGGGGAGCTGTTTTTT.

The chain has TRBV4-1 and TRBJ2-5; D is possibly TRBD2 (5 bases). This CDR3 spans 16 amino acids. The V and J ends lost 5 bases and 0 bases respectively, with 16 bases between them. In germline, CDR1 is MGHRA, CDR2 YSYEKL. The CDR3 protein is CASSDGWRVNQETQYF. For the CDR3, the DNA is TGCGCCAGCAGCGATGGATGGCGGGTCAACCAAGAGACCCAGTACTTC.